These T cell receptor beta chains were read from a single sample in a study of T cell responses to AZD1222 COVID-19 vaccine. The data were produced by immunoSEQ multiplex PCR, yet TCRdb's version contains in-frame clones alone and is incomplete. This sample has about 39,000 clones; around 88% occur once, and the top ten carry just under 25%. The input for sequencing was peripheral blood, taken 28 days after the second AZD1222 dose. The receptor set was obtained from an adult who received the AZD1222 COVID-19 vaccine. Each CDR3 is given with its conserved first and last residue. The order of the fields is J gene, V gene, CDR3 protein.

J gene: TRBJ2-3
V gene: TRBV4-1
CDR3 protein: CASSQGSTDTQYF

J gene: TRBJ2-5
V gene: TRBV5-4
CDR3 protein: CASTEGTLQETQYF

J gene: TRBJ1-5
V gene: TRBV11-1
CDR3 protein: CASSLGENQPQHF

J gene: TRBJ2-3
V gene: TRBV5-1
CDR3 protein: CASSLGGGGTDTQYF

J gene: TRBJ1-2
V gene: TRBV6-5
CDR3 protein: CASSYGGTGGANGYTF

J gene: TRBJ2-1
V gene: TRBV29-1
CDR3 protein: CSGRDRANEQFF

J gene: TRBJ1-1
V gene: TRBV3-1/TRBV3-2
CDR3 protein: CASSQDPRGGAFF

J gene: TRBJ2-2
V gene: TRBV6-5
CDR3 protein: CASSYLGLTNTGELFF

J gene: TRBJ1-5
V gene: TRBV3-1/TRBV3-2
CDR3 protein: CASSQAGTGGNQPQHF

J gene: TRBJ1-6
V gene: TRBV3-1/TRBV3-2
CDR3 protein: CASSQDRPGNSPLHF

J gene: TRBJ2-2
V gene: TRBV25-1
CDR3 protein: CASSVVGGELFF

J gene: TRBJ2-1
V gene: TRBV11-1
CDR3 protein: CASSLAAGTGAWNEQFF

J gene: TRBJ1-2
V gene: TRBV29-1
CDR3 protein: CSAAESYGYTF

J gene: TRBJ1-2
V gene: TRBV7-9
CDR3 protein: CASSLLRDRGLRLYGYTF

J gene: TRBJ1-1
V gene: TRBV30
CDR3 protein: CAWSAWDRPNTEAFF

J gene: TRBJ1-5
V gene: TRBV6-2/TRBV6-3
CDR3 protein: CASSYRTGGGQPQHF

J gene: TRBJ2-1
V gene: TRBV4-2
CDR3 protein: CASSPYRGTSGTYNEQFF

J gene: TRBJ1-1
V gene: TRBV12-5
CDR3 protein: CASGLGQGGRTEAFF

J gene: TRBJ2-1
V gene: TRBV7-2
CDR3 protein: CASSLPAANEQFF

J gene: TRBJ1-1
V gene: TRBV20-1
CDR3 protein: CSARVGTEAFF

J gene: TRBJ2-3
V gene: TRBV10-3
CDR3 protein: CAIRKTSGGPDTQYF

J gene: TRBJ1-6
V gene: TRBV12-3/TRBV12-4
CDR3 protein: CASSASNSPLHF

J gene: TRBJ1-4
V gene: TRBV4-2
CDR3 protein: CASSQRGTANEKLFF

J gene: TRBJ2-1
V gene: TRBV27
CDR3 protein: CASSGTSGSRYNEQFF

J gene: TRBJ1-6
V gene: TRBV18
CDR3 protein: CASSPEGAGSPLHF

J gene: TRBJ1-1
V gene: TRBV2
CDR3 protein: CASRAGPNTEAFF

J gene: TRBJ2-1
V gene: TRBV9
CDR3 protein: CASSVASLANEQFF

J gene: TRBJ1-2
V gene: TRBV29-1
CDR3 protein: CSVMTGGAEGYTF

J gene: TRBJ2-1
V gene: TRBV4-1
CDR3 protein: CASSQGNNEQFF

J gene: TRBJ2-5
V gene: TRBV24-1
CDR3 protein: CATSNGGSGKETQYF

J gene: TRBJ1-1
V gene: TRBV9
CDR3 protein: CASSVRQGVGEAFF

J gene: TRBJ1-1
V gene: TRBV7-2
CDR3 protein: CASSLISGNTEAFF

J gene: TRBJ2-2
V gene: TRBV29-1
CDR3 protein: CSVARGASGVTGELFF

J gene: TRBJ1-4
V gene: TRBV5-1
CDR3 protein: CASSLDRPGNEKLFF

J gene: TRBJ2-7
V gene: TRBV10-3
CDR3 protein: CAISGGVGGSPYEQYF

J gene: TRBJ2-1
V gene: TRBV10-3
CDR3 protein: CAIRRTGEGNEQFF

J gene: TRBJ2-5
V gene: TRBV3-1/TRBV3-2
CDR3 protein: CASSQDWLAGGRETQYF

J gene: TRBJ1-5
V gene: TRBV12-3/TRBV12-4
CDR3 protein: CASSTGDQPQHF

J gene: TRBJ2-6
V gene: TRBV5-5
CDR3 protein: CASSLEGQAGEILTF

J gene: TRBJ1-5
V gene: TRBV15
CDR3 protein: CATSRDLEGQPQHF

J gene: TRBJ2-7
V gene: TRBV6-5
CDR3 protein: CASSWGTPSSYEQYF